The clone carrying this TCR beta chain was counted many times. The target antigen is unknown. The CDR3 contains 14 residues. V lost 5 bases and J 1 base, leaving 10 bases between the germline ends. From germline, CDR1 is LGHDT and CDR2 YNNKEL (reference sequence). These data are taken from a study of neurological immune-mediated disorders. The study's findings and limits: The most TCR clonal expansion was seen in HTLV-1-associated myelopathy, whereas the least was seen in multiple sclerosis, below the level in healthy controls. None of the CDR3 amino acid sequences of expanded clones recurred across subjects, suggesting private repertoires in all groups.

Synthesis of cDNA used 5'RACE (with 10-nucleotide random UMIs). Every sequencing run gave over 200 million TCR-beta sequences, taken from 15-18 subjects. TCRdb independently ran MiXCR on the 5' RACE reads; one entry per CDR3 protein. The sample holds 87,000 or so distinct CDR3 sequences; 3.5% to 4% are singletons and the top ten take approximately 5.9%. This TCR was recovered from a woman in her late teens or twenties with multiple sclerosis. Sequenced material: PBMCs. This rearrangement joins TRBV3-1 to TRBJ2-3; D call uncertain. CDR3 region: CASSSSWGTDTQYF. The CDR3 region has the DNA TGTGCCAGCAGCTCTAGTTGGGGCACAGATACGCAGTATTTT.